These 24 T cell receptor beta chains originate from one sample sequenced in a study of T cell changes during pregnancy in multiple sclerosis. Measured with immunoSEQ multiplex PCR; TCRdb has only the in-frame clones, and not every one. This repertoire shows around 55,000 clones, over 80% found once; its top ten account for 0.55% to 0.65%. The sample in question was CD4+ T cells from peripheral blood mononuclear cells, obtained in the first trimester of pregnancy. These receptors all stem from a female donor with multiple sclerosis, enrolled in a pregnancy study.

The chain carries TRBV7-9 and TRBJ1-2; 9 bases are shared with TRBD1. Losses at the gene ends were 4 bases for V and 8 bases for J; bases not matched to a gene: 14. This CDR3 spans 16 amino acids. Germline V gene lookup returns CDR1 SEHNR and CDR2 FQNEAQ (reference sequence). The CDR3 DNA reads TGTGCCAGCAGCTCTGTCCGGGACAGGGTTTCTGAGGGCTACACCTTC. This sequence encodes CASSSVRDRVSEGYTF.

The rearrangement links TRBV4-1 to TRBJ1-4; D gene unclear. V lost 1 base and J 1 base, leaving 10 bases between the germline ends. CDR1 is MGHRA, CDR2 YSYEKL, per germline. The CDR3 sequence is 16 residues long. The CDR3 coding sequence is TGCGCCAGCAGCCAAGGGGTTCGGGGAACTAATGAAAAACTGTTTTTT. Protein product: CASSQGVRGTNEKLFF.

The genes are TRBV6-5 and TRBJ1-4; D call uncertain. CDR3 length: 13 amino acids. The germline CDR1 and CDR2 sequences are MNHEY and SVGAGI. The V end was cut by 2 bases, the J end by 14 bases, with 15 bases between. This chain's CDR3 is CASSYDINYSLFF. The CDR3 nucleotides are TGTGCCAGCAGTTACGATATCAACTATAGTCTGTTTTTT.

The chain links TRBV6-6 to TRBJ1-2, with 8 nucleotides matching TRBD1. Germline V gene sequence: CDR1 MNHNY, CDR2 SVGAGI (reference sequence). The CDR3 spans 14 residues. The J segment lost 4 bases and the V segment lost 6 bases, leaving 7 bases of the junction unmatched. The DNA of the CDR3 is TGTGCCAGCAGAAAGACAGGGGCTGGCTATGGCTACACCTTC. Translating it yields CASRKTGAGYGYTF.

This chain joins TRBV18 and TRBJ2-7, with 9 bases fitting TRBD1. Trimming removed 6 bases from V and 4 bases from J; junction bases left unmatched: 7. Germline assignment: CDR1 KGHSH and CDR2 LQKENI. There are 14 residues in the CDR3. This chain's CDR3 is CASSRGQGTYEQYF. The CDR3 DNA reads TGTGCCAGCTCTCGGGGACAGGGCACATACGAGCAGTACTTC.

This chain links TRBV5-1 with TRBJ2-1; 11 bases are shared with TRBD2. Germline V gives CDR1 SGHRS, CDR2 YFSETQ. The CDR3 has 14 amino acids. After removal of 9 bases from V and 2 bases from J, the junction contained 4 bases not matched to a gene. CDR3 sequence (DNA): TGCGCCACCAAACTAGCGGGAGCCTACAATGAGCAGTTCTTC. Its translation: CATKLAGAYNEQFF.

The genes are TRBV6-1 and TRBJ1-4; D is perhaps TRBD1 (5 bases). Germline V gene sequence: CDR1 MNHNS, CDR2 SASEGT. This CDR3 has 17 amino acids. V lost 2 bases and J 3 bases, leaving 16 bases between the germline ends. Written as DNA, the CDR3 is TGTGCCAGCAGTGAACCCGCCTGGGGCAGGGCTAATGAAAAACTGTTTTTT. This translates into CASSEPAWGRANEKLFF.

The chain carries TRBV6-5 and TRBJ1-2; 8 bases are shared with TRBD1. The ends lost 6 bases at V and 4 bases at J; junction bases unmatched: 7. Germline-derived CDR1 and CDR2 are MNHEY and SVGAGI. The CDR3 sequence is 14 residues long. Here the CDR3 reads CASRGTGGFYGYTF. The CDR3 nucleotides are TGTGCCAGCAGGGGGACAGGAGGATTCTATGGCTACACCTTC.

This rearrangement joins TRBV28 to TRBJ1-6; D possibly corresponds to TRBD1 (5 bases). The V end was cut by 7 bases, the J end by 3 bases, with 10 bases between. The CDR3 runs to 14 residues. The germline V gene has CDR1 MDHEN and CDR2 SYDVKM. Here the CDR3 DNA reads TGTGCCAGCAAAGGGGATTTCTATAATTCACCCCTCCACTTT. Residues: CASKGDFYNSPLHF.

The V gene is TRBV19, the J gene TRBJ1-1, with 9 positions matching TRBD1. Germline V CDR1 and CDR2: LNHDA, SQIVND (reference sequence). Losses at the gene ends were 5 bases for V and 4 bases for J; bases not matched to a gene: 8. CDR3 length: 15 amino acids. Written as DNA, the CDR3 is TGTGCCAGTAGTTCACCCGGGACAGGGATCACTGAAGCTTTCTTT. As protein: CASSSPGTGITEAFF.

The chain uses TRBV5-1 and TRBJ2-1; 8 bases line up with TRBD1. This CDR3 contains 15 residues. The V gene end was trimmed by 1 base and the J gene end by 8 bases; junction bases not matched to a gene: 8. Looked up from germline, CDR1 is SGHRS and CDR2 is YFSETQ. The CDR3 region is CASSLLAGGNHEQFF. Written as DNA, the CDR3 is TGCGCCAGCAGCTTGCTGGCAGGGGGCAACCATGAGCAGTTCTTC.

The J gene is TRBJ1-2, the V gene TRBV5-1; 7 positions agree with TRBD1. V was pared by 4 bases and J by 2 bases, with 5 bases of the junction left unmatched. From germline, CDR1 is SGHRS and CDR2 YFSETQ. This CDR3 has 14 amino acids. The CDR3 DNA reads TGCGCCAGCAGCCCGGGACAGACAAACTATGGCTACACCTTC. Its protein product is CASSPGQTNYGYTF.

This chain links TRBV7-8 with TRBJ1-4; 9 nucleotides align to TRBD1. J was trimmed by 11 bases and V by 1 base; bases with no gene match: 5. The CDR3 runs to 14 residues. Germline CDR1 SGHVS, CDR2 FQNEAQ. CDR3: CASSLGDRAPKLFF. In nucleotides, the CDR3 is TGTGCCAGCAGCTTAGGGGACAGGGCTCCCAAACTGTTTTTT.

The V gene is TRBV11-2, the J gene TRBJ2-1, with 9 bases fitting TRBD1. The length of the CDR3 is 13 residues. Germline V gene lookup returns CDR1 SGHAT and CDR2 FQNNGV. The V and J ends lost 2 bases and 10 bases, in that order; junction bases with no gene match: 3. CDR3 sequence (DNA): TGTGCCAGCAGCTTAACAGGGGGCAGGGAGCAGTTCTTC. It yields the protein CASSLTGGREQFF.

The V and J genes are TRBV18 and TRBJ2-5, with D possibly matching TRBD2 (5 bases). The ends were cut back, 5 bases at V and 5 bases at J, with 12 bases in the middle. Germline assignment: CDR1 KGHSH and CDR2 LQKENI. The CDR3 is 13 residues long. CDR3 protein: CASSERDRETQYF. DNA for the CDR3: TGTGCCAGCTCAGAACGGGATCGGGAGACCCAGTACTTC.

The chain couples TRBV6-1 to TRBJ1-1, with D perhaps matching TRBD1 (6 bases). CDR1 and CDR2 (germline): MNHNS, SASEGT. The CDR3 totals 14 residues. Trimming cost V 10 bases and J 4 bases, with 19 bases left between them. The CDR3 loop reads CATKGGGQSTEAFF. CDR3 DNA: TGTGCCACCAAGGGCGGGGGGCAAAGCACTGAAGCTTTCTTT.

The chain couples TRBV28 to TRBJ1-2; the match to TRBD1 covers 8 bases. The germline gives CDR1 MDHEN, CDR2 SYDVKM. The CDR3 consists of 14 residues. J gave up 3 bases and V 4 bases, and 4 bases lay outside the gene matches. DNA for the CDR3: TGTGCCAGCAGTTCAGGGGGCGCCGACTATGGCTACACCTTC. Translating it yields CASSSGGADYGYTF.

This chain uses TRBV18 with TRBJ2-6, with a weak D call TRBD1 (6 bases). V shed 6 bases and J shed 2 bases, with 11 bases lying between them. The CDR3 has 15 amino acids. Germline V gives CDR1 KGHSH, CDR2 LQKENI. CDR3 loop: CASSPNRAGANVLTF. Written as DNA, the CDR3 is TGTGCCAGCTCCCCCAACAGGGCTGGGGCCAACGTCCTGACTTTC.

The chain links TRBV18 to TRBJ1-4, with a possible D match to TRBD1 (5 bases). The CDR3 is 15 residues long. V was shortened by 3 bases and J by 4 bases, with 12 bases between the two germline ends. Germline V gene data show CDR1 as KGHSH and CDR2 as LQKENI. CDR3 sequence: CASSPVQGGNEKLFF. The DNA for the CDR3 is TGTGCCAGCTCACCCGTGCAGGGTGGTAATGAAAAACTGTTTTTT.

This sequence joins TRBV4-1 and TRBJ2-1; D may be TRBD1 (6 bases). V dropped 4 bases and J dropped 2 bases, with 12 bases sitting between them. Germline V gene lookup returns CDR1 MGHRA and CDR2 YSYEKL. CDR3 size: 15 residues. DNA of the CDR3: TGCGCCAGCAGCCCCCGAGGGGGTGCCTACAATGAGCAGTTCTTC. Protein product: CASSPRGGAYNEQFF.

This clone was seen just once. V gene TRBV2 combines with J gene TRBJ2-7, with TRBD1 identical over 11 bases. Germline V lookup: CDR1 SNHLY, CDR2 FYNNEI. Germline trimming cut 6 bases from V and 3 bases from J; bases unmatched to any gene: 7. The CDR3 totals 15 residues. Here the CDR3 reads CASSGGQGVYYEQYF. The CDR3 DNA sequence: TGTGCCAGCAGCGGGGGACAGGGGGTTTACTACGAGCAGTACTTC.

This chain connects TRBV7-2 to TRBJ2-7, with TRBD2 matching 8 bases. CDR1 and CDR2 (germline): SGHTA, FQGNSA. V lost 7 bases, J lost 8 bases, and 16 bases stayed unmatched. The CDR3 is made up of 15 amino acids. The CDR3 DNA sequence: TGTGCCAGCACGTTGCCCCGAACTGGCGGGGGGAAGCAGTACTTC. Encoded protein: CASTLPRTGGGKQYF.

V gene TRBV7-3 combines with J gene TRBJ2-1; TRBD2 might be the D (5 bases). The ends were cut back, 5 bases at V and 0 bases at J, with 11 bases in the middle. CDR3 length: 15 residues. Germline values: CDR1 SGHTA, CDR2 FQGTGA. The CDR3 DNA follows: TGTGCCAGCAGCCCTGGACTGAGCTCCTACAATGAGCAGTTCTTC. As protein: CASSPGLSSYNEQFF.

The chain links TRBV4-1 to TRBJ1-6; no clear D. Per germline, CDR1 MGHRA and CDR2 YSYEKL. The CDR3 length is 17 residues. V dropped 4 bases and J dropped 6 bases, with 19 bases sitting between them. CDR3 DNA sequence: TGCGCCAGCAGCCCGGACGGACTCCCTAGTACTAATTCACCCCTCCACTTT. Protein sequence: CASSPDGLPSTNSPLHF.